This T cell receptor beta chain was sequenced in a study of early stage breast cancer tumors. At the level of the study: Each sample averaged approximately 10-fold read coverage.

TCRdb's copy holds only in-frame clones and misses some; the assay was immunoSEQ multiplex PCR. The sample includes approximately 75,000 clones, 75% to 90% of them seen just once. The V end was cut by 6 bases, the J end by 3 bases, with 12 bases between. The CDR3 runs 13 residues. The germline V gene has CDR1 MNHEY and CDR2 SVGAGI. This TCR came from a person aged 40 to 49 with breast cancer. The specimen was blood. The chain combines TRBV6-5 with TRBJ2-7; D is perhaps TRBD2 (6 bases). CDR3: CASRTGVGYEQYF. The CDR3 region has the DNA TGTGCCAGCAGGACGGGAGTGGGCTACGAGCAGTACTTC.